A selection of T cell receptor beta chains follows, all from one sample in a study of T cells after yellow fever vaccination. TCRdb independently ran MiXCR on the 5' RACE reads; one entry per CDR3 protein. The sample lists about 630,000 distinct CDR3 sequences; 9% to 15% were seen once. Material: PBMCs, obtained on the day of the yellow fever booster vaccination. The receptors come from a man aged 25 to 40 who received the YFV17D yellow fever vaccine. The CDR3 runs from the conserved cysteine through the conserved F or W. The D gene is left open where the match is weak. Size is stated for part of the rows, as once, few or many counts, or as a class when the clone is expanded.

len,j_gene,d_gene,abundance,v_gene,CDR3nt,CDR3aa
21,TRBJ2-1,-,few,TRBV5-4,TGTGCCAGCAGCTTTAAACACCTTTCCGGGCGCCCGATCCTGATTAAGAATGAGCAGTTCTTC,CASSFKHLSGRPILIKNEQFF
13,TRBJ2-7,-,many,TRBV6-5,TGTGCCAGCAGTAACGGGCCGACCTACGAGCAGTACTTC,CASSNGPTYEQYF
11,TRBJ1-2,-,-,TRBV19,TGTGCCAGTCAAAGGGATCAAGGCTACACCTTC,CASQRDQGYTF
17,TRBJ2-5,-,-,TRBV11-2,TGTGCCAGCAGCCCTGCCGCCTCCAGGGTGTCAGCAGAGACCCAGTACTTC,CASSPAASRVSAETQYF
13,TRBJ2-1,-,few,TRBV10-3,TGTGCCATCAGTGAGTCCCTAGTGCATGAGCAGTTCTTC,CAISESLVHEQFF
15,TRBJ2-7,TRBD1,-,TRBV5-1,TGCGCCAGCAGACCCGGACAGGGCTTATCATACGAGCAGTACTTC,CASRPGQGLSYEQYF
12,TRBJ2-1,-,few,TRBV12-3/TRBV12-4,TGTGCCATCGACATCAAAGGGCAAGAGCAGTTCTTC,CAIDIKGQEQFF
15,TRBJ1-2,-,few,TRBV5-6,TGTGCCAGCAGCCCTACGGGTGTAACCAACTATGGCTACACCTTC,CASSPTGVTNYGYTF
14,TRBJ1-5,-,few,TRBV27,TGTGCCAGCAGTCTTACAAAGGGCTTTCAGCCCCAGCATTTT,CASSLTKGFQPQHF
14,TRBJ2-1,-,few,TRBV2,TGTGCCAGCACTGCTGCTAGTTTAGGAAATGAGCAGTTCTTC,CASTAASLGNEQFF
13,TRBJ2-1,TRBD2,few,TRBV29-1,TGCAGCGTTGTTGTGGGGGGAGGGAATGAGCAGTTCTTC,CSVVVGGGNEQFF
13,TRBJ2-6,-,few,TRBV7-2,TGTGCCAGCAGCTTAGATGGGGCCAACGTCCTGACTTTC,CASSLDGANVLTF
16,TRBJ2-2,TRBD2,-,TRBV5-1,TGCGCCAGCAGCTTGCGGGACTATACGAACACCGGGGAGCTGTTTTTT,CASSLRDYTNTGELFF
16,TRBJ2-1,TRBD1,few,TRBV6-5,TGTGCCAGCAGTTACTCTCCGGGACAGGGAAACACTGAGCAGTTCTTC,CASSYSPGQGNTEQFF
14,TRBJ2-7,TRBD2,few,TRBV12-3/TRBV12-4,TGTGCCAGCCGGGGGGCGGGAGGGCCCCACGAGCAGTACTTC,CASRGAGGPHEQYF
14,TRBJ2-3,TRBD1,-,TRBV25-1,TGTGCCAGCAGTTGGGGGACAGGGCCTAATACGCAGTATTTT,CASSWGTGPNTQYF
12,TRBJ2-7,TRBD2,few,TRBV29-1,TGCAGCGTTCGACTAGCGGGAGGCGAGCAGTACTTC,CSVRLAGGEQYF
13,TRBJ2-7,TRBD1,-,TRBV29-1,TGCAGCGTTGTGATTCGACAGGGCTACGAGCAGTACTTC,CSVVIRQGYEQYF
15,TRBJ1-1,-,-,TRBV7-8,TGTGCCAGCAGCTTAGGCGGGCTGGGGAACACTGAAGCTTTCTTT,CASSLGGLGNTEAFF
13,TRBJ2-1,-,-,TRBV19,TGTGCCACCAGGGGACAAAACTACAATGAGCAGTTCTTC,CATRGQNYNEQFF
13,TRBJ2-3,TRBD2,-,TRBV29-1,TGCAGCGTTTCTCCGGGAGGGTCAGATACGCAGTATTTT,CSVSPGGSDTQYF
17,TRBJ2-7,-,-,TRBV5-1,TGCGCCAGCAGCTTGGGAAACGGGATAACTAGTTCCTACGAGCAGTACTTC,CASSLGNGITSSYEQYF
15,TRBJ1-2,-,-,TRBV5-4,TGTGCCAGCAGCTTGGACCTGGGGGCGAGGTATGGCTACACCTTC,CASSLDLGARYGYTF
14,TRBJ1-2,-,-,TRBV6-4,TGTGCCAGCAGTGCGGTGGCCGACAACTATGGCTACACCTTC,CASSAVADNYGYTF
15,TRBJ2-5,TRBD1,many,TRBV7-9,TGTGCCAGCAGCTGGGGGACAGGGGGAGTGGAGACCCAGTACTTC,CASSWGTGGVETQYF
18,TRBJ2-6,TRBD1,-,TRBV6-5,TGTGCCAGCAGTTACACCCGGACAGGGACCTCTGGGGCCAACGTCCTGACTTTC,CASSYTRTGTSGANVLTF
15,TRBJ1-6,-,few,TRBV27,TGTGCCAGCAGTTATGAAACCCCTCGGGCTTCACCCCTCCACTTT,CASSYETPRASPLHF
14,TRBJ2-3,-,-,TRBV3-1,TGTGCCAGCAGCCTGAAGACAGACCGCGGGTCGCAGTATTTT,CASSLKTDRGSQYF
14,TRBJ1-2,-,-,TRBV25-1,TGTGCCAGCAACCAGTGGGGTCGGGTCTATGGCTACACCTTC,CASNQWGRVYGYTF
16,TRBJ2-5,TRBD1,many,TRBV5-1,TGCGCCAGCAGCCCCCTCGGACAGGATTCCCTGGAGACCCAGTACTTC,CASSPLGQDSLETQYF
18,TRBJ2-7,TRBD1,many,TRBV6-5,TGTGCCAGCAGTTACTCGGGACAGGGGGCGGTCGGCTCCTACGAGCAGTACTTC,CASSYSGQGAVGSYEQYF
14,TRBJ2-1,TRBD2,-,TRBV20-1,TGCAGTGCCAGAGCTTCCGCTAGCGGCAATGAGCAGTTCTTC,CSARASASGNEQFF
17,TRBJ1-5,-,-,TRBV7-2,TGTGCCAGCAGCCCCGACGGACTCTCTTTTAGCAATCAGCCCCAGCATTTT,CASSPDGLSFSNQPQHF
14,TRBJ2-2,-,many,TRBV7-8,TGTGCCAGCGTACAACAGGGCAACACCGGGGAGCTGTTTTTT,CASVQQGNTGELFF
20,TRBJ2-7,-,-,TRBV20-1,TGCAGTGCTAGGCCCGCCCCTGAACCTGGGAAACTCGGCCCCTCCTACGAGCAGTACTTC,CSARPAPEPGKLGPSYEQYF
17,TRBJ2-1,TRBD2,-,TRBV9,TGTGCCAGCAGCACACGACAGCTAGCGGGTCCCTACAATGAGCAGTTCTTC,CASSTRQLAGPYNEQFF
13,TRBJ2-7,TRBD1,few,TRBV28,TGTGCCAGCAGGCCGGGACAGGGTCACGAGCAGTACTTC,CASRPGQGHEQYF
18,TRBJ1-1,TRBD1,-,TRBV6-2/TRBV6-3,TGTGCCAGCAGTTACGCACGGGCGGACAGGGGGCGGAACACTGAAGCTTTCTTT,CASSYARADRGRNTEAFF
13,TRBJ2-7,-,-,TRBV11-2,TGTGCCAGCAGCTTGAGTCAGGTGGGCGAGCAGTACTTC,CASSLSQVGEQYF
19,TRBJ1-5,-,-,TRBV6-2/TRBV6-3,TGTGCCAGCAGCCGGGAGGGGGGTAAGGGGTTCTATAGCAATCAGCCCCAGCATTTT,CASSREGGKGFYSNQPQHF
11,TRBJ2-3,TRBD1,many,TRBV9,TGTGCCAGCAGCGACAGGGGTACGCAGTATTTT,CASSDRGTQYF
14,TRBJ1-1,-,few,TRBV19,TGTGCCAGTATTAGAAGCCATATGAACACTGAAGCTTTCTTT,CASIRSHMNTEAFF
13,TRBJ2-7,-,-,TRBV2,TGTGCCAGCAGTGAAAACAGGTTCTACGAGCAGTACTTC,CASSENRFYEQYF